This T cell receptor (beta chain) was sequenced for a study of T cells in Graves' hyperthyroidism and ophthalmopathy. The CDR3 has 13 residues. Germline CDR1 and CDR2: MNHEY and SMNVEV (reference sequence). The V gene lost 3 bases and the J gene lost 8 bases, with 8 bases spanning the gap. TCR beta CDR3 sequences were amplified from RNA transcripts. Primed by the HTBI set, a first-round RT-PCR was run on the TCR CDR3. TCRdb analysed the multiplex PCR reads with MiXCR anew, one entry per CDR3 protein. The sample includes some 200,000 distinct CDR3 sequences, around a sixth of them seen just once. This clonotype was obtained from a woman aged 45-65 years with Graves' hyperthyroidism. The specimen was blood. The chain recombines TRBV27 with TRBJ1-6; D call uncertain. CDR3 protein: CASSFGTDSPLHF. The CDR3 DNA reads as TGTGCCAGCAGTTTCGGTACGGATTCACCCCTCCACTTT.